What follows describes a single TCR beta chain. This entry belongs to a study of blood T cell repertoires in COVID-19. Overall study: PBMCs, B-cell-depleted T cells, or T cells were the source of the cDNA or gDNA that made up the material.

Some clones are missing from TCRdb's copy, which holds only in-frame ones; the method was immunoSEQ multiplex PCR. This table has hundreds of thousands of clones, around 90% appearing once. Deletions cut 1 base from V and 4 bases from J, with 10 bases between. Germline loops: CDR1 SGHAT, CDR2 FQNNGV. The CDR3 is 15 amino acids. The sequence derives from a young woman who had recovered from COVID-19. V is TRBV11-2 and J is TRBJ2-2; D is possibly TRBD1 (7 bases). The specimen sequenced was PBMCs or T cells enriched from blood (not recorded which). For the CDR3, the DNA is TGTGCCAGCAGCTTAGGCGGGACAGCCACCGGGGAGCTGTTTTTT. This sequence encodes CASSLGGTATGELFF.